The 24 T cell receptor beta chains in this list originate from one sample, sequenced in a study of cytomegalovirus exposure and HLA in healthy donors. A multiplex PCR was run with 60 Vbeta primers and 13 Jbeta primers. Sequencing was performed with immunoSEQ multiplex PCR; in TCRdb, only in-frame clones are kept and a portion is missing. This repertoire shows roughly 150,000 clones, approximately 84% found once; its top ten account for approximately 7%. The source material was PBMCs. These receptors all stem from a woman in her 40s in good health and CMV-seropositive.

The chain recombines TRBV5-1 with TRBJ2-6; D perhaps matches TRBD2 (7 bases). Germline V CDR1 and CDR2: SGHRS, YFSETQ. The CDR3 spans 15 residues. V lost 4 bases, J lost 2 bases, and 10 bases lay in between. This CDR3 is CASSLGGAGANVLTF. CDR3 nucleotide sequence: TGCGCCAGCAGCCTAGGGGGGGCTGGGGCCAACGTCCTGACTTTC.

V and J are TRBV10-2 and TRBJ2-7; the D is unclear. This CDR3 spans 12 amino acids. Trimming cost V 6 bases and J 4 bases, with 10 bases left between them. Germline V gives CDR1 WSHSY, CDR2 SAAADI. The CDR3 DNA reads as TGCGCCAGCAGGGCCTACAGATACGAGCAGTACTTC. Translating gives CASRAYRYEQYF.

As to this clone: The junction differs from germline at one of its ends, possibly a read error. The chain employs TRBV7-9 and TRBJ1-1; D not resolved. Germline CDR1 reads SEHNR; CDR2 reads FQNEAQ (reference sequence). The CDR3 covers 14 residues. CDR3 residues: CSSSSQPTGTEAFF. DNA for the CDR3: TGTTCCAGCAGCTCCCAACCCACGGGCACTGAAGCTTTCTTT.

The V and J genes are TRBV18 and TRBJ2-7; D remains ambiguous. CDR3 length equals 15 residues. With 0 bases removed from V and 3 bases from J, the gap between germline ends came to 12 bases. CDR1 KGHSH and CDR2 LQKENI come from the germline V gene. The CDR3 DNA is TGTGCCAGCTCACCACCAGCCCCCCAAAACTACGAGCAGTACTTC. Its translation: CASSPPAPQNYEQYF.

The rearrangement joins TRBV7-3 to TRBJ2-1; a possible D gene is TRBD2 (6 bases). This CDR3 contains 15 residues. Germline CDR1 reads SGHTA; CDR2 reads FQGTGA. V was shortened by 2 bases and J by 7 bases, with 15 bases between the two germline ends. CDR3 region: CASSLAPGGLNEQFF. The CDR3, as DNA: TGTGCCAGCAGCTTAGCGCCTGGGGGGTTGAATGAGCAGTTCTTC.

This chain joins TRBV9 and TRBJ1-4, with 11 positions matching TRBD1. The CDR3 totals 14 residues. Trimming cost V 4 bases and J 8 bases; bases outside gene matches: 4. The germline CDR1 and CDR2 sequences are SGDLS and YYNGEE. The DNA for the CDR3 is TGTGCCAGCAGCTCCGGGACAGGGGGGGAAAAACTGTTTTTT. Translation: CASSSGTGGEKLFF.

The chain uses TRBV28 and TRBJ1-3; 9 bases map to TRBD1. The CDR3 consists of 16 residues. Germline trimming cut 6 bases from V and 1 base from J; bases unmatched to any gene: 7. Looked up from germline, CDR1 is MDHEN and CDR2 is SYDVKM. The CDR3 sequence: CASSPPGQGSGNTIYF. The CDR3 nucleotides read TGTGCCAGCAGCCCTCCGGGACAGGGTTCTGGAAACACCATATATTTT.

The rearrangement links TRBV6-1 to TRBJ1-2; 8 bases fit TRBD1. Germline assignment: CDR1 MNHNS and CDR2 SASEGT. The CDR3 runs to 12 residues. The trim removed 9 bases at V and 8 bases at J, leaving 8 bases unmatched. Here the CDR3 reads CASEAGTGGYTF. The CDR3 nucleotides read TGTGCCAGTGAAGCCGGGACAGGCGGCTACACCTTC.

This chain links TRBV19 with TRBJ2-5, with 10 bases aligning to TRBD2. CDR1 LNHDA and CDR2 SQIVND come from the germline V gene (reference sequence). After removal of 4 bases from V and 2 bases from J, the junction contained 4 bases not matched to a gene. This CDR3 is 15 amino acids long. In nucleotides, the CDR3 is TGTGCCAGTAGTAAACTAGCGGGATTACAAGAGACCCAGTACTTC. Amino acid sequence: CASSKLAGLQETQYF. The full variable domain, in which reference TRBV19 and TRBJ2-5 provide the parts outside the CDR3, is DGGITQSPKYLFRKEGQNVTLSCEQNLNHDAMYWYRQDPGQGLRLIYYSQIVNDFQKGDIAEGYSVSREKKESFPLTVTSAQKNPTAFYLCASSKLAGLQETQYFGPGTRLLVL.

In nucleotides, the CDR3 is TGCGCCAGCAGTGAGTCGATGGGGGGGCCCCAGCAGTACTTC. Residues: CASSESMGGPQQYF. The rearrangement uses TRBV10-1 and TRBJ2-7; D is perhaps TRBD2 (7 bases). The V and J ends lost 0 bases and 8 bases respectively, with 14 bases between them. This CDR3 is 14 amino acids long. Germline loops: CDR1 WNHNN, CDR2 SYGVQD (reference sequence).

This clone was seen just once. This chain's CDR3 is CASSLKGGAFQPQHF. The CDR3 coding sequence is TGTGCCAGCAGTTTAAAAGGGGGCGCATTCCAGCCCCAGCATTTT. The gene calls are TRBV27 and TRBJ1-5; 7 nucleotides match TRBD1. Unmatched junction bases numbered 8, after V lost 2 bases and J lost 7 bases. Germline V CDR1 and CDR2: MNHEY, SMNVEV (reference sequence). The CDR3 sequence is 15 residues long.

The chain uses TRBV5-1 and TRBJ2-7; 9 nucleotides align to TRBD1. The CDR3 totals 15 residues. Germline V gene lookup returns CDR1 SGHRS and CDR2 YFSETQ. Trimming removed 0 bases from V and 3 bases from J; junction bases left unmatched: 4. CDR3 sequence: CASSLGDRDFYEQYF. DNA of the CDR3: TGCGCCAGCAGCTTGGGGGACAGGGATTTCTACGAGCAGTACTTC.

Of note for this clone: Germline and junction disagree at one end, which may indicate a read error. The chain uses TRBV30 and TRBJ2-6, with D possibly matching TRBD1 (5 bases). This CDR3 is 12 amino acids long. Germline CDR1 and CDR2: GTSNPN and SVGIG (reference sequence). The CDR3 DNA sequence: TGTGCCAGGGATGCTGGGGCCAACGGCCTGACTTTC. Translating it yields CARDAGANGLTF.

The DNA of the CDR3 is TGTGCCAGCAGCTCCCATCCTAGCGGGGGGGCCGGGTACGAGCAGTACTTC. Translated: CASSSHPSGGAGYEQYF. The chain carries TRBV5-6 and TRBJ2-7; 12 bases agree with TRBD2. With 3 bases clipped from V and 4 bases from J, the junction kept 11 bases outside the gene matches. Germline V gene lookup returns CDR1 SGHDT and CDR2 YYEEEE. There are 17 residues in the CDR3.

As to this clone: An end of the junction differs from the germline gene, which may be a read error. V usage is TRBV2 and J usage is TRBJ2-6, with 9 bases matching TRBD2. CDR3 size: 20 residues. Germline CDR1 SNHLY, CDR2 FYNNEI. The CDR3 region has the DNA TGTGCCAGCAGTCGTGAGCGGGGTAGCGGGGGTTACTCTGGGGCCAACGGCCTGACTTTC. It is translated as CASSRERGSGGYSGANGLTF. The entire variable domain, with the rest obtained from reference TRBV2 and TRBJ2-6, is as follows: EPEVTQTPSHQVTQMGQEVILRCVPISNHLYFYWYRQILGQKVEFLVSFYNNEISEKSEIFDDQFSVERPDGSNFTLKIRSTKLEDSAMYFCASSRERGSGGYSGANGLTFGAGSRLTVL.

V and J are TRBV9 and TRBJ1-6; tentative D call: TRBD1 (5 bases). The germline gives CDR1 SGDLS, CDR2 YYNGEE. V was clipped by 2 bases and J by 9 bases, with 12 bases between them. This CDR3 is 14 amino acids long. CDR3 nucleotides: TGTGCCAGCAGCGTTTTACAGGAGGGTTCACCCCTCCACTTT. It yields the protein CASSVLQEGSPLHF.

This clone was detected only once. The chain joins TRBV9 to TRBJ1-3; a weak D match, TRBD1 (5 bases). The CDR3 totals 15 residues. CDR1 SGDLS and CDR2 YYNGEE come from the germline V gene. The ends were cut back, 0 bases at V and 4 bases at J, with 11 bases in the middle. DNA for the CDR3: TGTGCCAGCAGCGTAGAGGCAGGGTGGGGAAACACCATATATTTT. Translation gives CASSVEAGWGNTIYF.

The chain employs TRBV6-1 and TRBJ1-2; D unresolved. Trimming cost V 2 bases and J 9 bases, with 16 bases left between them. Germline V gene sequence: CDR1 MNHNS, CDR2 SASEGT. The CDR3 is 14 amino acids. CDR3 sequence (DNA): TGTGCCAGCAGTGAAACGGCAGGTCAGAAACGCTACACCTTC. This encodes CASSETAGQKRYTF.

This clone was seen just once. V and J are TRBV7-9 and TRBJ2-2; 8 bases line up with TRBD2. Trimming removed 5 bases from V and 7 bases from J; junction bases left unmatched: 9. Germline V lookup: CDR1 SEHNR, CDR2 FQNEAQ (reference sequence). The CDR3 contains 15 residues. The CDR3 is CASSRQLAGIGELFF. The CDR3 nucleotides are TGTGCCAGCAGCCGGCAATTAGCGGGGATCGGGGAGCTGTTTTTT. Based on the CDR3 plus reference TRBV7-9 and TRBJ2-2, the full variable domain is DTGVSQNPRHKITKRGQNVTFRCDPISEHNRLYWYRQTLGQGPEFLTYFQNEAQLEKSRLLSDRFSAERPKGSFSTLEIQRTEQGDSAMYLCASSRQLAGIGELFFGEGSRLTVL.

The chain recombines TRBV27 with TRBJ1-1; the match to TRBD1 covers 8 bases. Germline-derived CDR1 and CDR2 are MNHEY and SMNVEV (reference sequence). The J segment lost 4 bases and the V segment lost 8 bases, leaving 6 bases of the junction unmatched. This CDR3 region has 13 residues. Here the CDR3 reads CASPTGEATEAFF. The CDR3 DNA is TGTGCCAGCCCGACAGGGGAAGCCACTGAAGCTTTCTTT.

CDR3 nucleotide sequence: TGTGCCAGCAGTCCACCCACCGGGACAGGGGCGCGTTACGGAGCTTTCTTT. This encodes CASSPPTGTGARYGAFF. This rearrangement joins TRBV28 to TRBJ1-1; 10 nucleotides align to TRBD1. The CDR3 has 17 amino acids. Germline V gene sequence: CDR1 MDHEN, CDR2 SYDVKM. J lost 10 bases, V lost 5 bases, and 19 bases had no gene match.

The genes are TRBV27 and TRBJ2-7, with TRBD1 identical over 9 bases. This CDR3 is built from 21 residues. The germline gives CDR1 MNHEY, CDR2 SMNVEV (reference sequence). V lost 6 bases to trimming and J lost 5 bases; unmatched junction nucleotides: 29. Written as DNA, the CDR3 is TGTGCCAGCAGCCGACCTCAGCTCAAACGGAGACCGGGACAGGGTACTGACGAGCAGTACTTC. It translates to CASSRPQLKRRPGQGTDEQYF.

In this sample, this clone turned up a few times. This rearrangement joins TRBV27 to TRBJ1-2; possible D gene TRBD1, 5 bases. The V and J ends lost 7 bases and 10 bases respectively, with 22 bases between them. Germline V gene data show CDR1 as MNHEY and CDR2 as SMNVEV (reference sequence). This CDR3 spans 14 amino acids. CDR3 residues: CASKHLATGSTYTF. The CDR3, as DNA: TGTGCCAGCAAGCATTTGGCCACAGGATCGACCTACACCTTC.

This clone appeared once. The chain carries TRBV4-3 and TRBJ2-2, with 9 nucleotides matching TRBD2. V shed 8 bases, J shed 7 bases, and the junction held 8 bases outside the gene matches. Germline CDR1 is LGHNA and CDR2 is YSLEER. The CDR3 spans 14 residues. In nucleotides, the CDR3 is TGCGCCAGCCGACGGGAAGCGGGGGGCGGGGAGCTGTTTTTT. Amino acids: CASRREAGGGELFF.